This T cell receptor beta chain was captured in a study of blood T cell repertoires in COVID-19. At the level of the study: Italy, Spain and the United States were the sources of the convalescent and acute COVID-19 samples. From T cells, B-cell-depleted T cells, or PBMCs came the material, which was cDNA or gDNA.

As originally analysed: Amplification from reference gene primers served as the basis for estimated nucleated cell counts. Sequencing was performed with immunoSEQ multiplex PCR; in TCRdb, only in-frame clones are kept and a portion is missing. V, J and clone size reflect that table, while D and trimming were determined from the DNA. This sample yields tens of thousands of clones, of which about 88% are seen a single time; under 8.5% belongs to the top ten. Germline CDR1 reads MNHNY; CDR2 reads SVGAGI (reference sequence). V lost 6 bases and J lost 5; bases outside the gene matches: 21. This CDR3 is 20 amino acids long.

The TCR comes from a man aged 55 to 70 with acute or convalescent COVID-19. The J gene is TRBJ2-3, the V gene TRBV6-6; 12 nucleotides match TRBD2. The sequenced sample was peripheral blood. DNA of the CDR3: TGTGCCAGCAGCCAAATACTCCCCTCTAGCGGGAGGGCAGGGGAAGATACGCAGTATTTT. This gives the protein CASSQILPSSGRAGEDTQYF.